The 20 T cell receptor beta chains presented below share a single source sample, sequenced in a study of technical replicates of blood from several donors. The method was immunoSEQ multiplex PCR; TCRdb's version includes in-frame clones alone and lacks a portion of them. The data show under 100,000 clones, around 94% seen once. The sample comprised T cells isolated from PBMCs. The receptors here all came from a human donor in good health.

This clone was recorded only once. The chain has TRBV4-1 and TRBJ1-5, with 8 bases that match TRBD1. CDR1 is MGHRA and CDR2 is YSYEKL in the germline V gene. This CDR3 has 15 amino acids. The J segment lost 1 base and the V segment lost 2 bases, leaving 1 base of the junction unmatched. The CDR3 spells CASSQWTGSNQPQHF. Here the CDR3 DNA reads TGCGCCAGCAGCCAATGGACAGGGAGCAATCAGCCCCAGCATTTT.

Only one count was recorded for this clone. The chain employs TRBV20-1 and TRBJ1-2, with D maybe TRBD1 (5 bases). There are 10 residues in the CDR3. V gave up 1 base and J gave up 12 bases, with 9 bases separating them. Germline lookup yields CDR1 DFQATT and CDR2 SNEGSKA (reference sequence). The chain's CDR3 is CSARVGEDTF. In DNA form, the CDR3 reads TGCAGTGCTAGAGTGGGGGAGGACACCTTC.

The chain uses TRBV19 and TRBJ2-3; 10 nucleotides align to TRBD2. J gave up 3 bases and V 3 bases, and 6 bases lay outside the gene matches. CDR3 length equals 16 residues. Germline V gene data show CDR1 as LNHDA and CDR2 as SQIVND (reference sequence). The CDR3 is CASSILASGGTDTQYF. In DNA form, the CDR3 reads TGTGCCAGTAGTATTCTGGCTAGCGGGGGAACAGATACGCAGTATTTT.

This clone came up a few times. This chain's CDR3 is CASNSRGFEAFF. The DNA for the CDR3 is TGTGCCAGCAACTCCAGAGGTTTTGAAGCTTTCTTT. V and J are TRBV6-5 and TRBJ1-1; D ambiguous. This CDR3 has 12 amino acids. The ends were cut back, 7 bases at V and 7 bases at J, with 13 bases in the middle. In germline, CDR1 is MNHEY, CDR2 SVGAGI.

V gene TRBV19 combines with J gene TRBJ1-5, with D tentatively TRBD1 (5 bases). The CDR3 totals 15 residues. V lost 3 bases to trimming and J lost 1 base, with 10 bases between them. Germline loops: CDR1 LNHDA, CDR2 SQIVND (reference sequence). The CDR3 DNA is TGTGCCAGTAGTATCCCCGGGGGGAGCAATCAGCCCCAGCATTTT. This gives the protein CASSIPGGSNQPQHF.

A few counts support this clone. This chain joins TRBV19 and TRBJ1-5, with D perhaps TRBD1 (5 bases). V lost 1 base to trimming and J lost 7 bases, with 11 bases between them. The CDR3 loop spans 14 amino acids. Per the germline V gene, CDR1 is LNHDA and CDR2 is SQIVND (reference sequence). The CDR3 nucleotides are TGTGCCAGTAGTATAGTGCAGGGTCCGCAGCCCCAGCATTTT. This gives the protein CASSIVQGPQPQHF.

The rearrangement links TRBV29-1 to TRBJ1-3; weak D call: TRBD1 (5 bases). The CDR3 length is 12 residues. The germline CDR1 and CDR2 sequences are SQVTM and ANQGSEA. Trimming removed 6 bases at V and 2 bases at J, with 8 bases between. In DNA, the CDR3 is TGCAGCGTGGGGACTCCTGGAAACACCATATATTTT. Its protein product is CSVGTPGNTIYF.

This sequence joins TRBV28 and TRBJ1-2; D not resolved. CDR3 length: 14 residues. V gave up 3 bases and J gave up 4 bases, with 12 bases separating them. In germline, CDR1 is MDHEN, CDR2 SYDVKM. The CDR3, as DNA: TGTGCCAGCAGTTTCCCCGGGAGGTTCTATGGCTACACCTTC. Residues: CASSFPGRFYGYTF.

This clone was recorded only once. The chain combines TRBV4-1 with TRBJ2-2; 11 bases align to TRBD1. Trimming removed 1 base from V and 7 bases from J; junction bases left unmatched: 5. The germline gives CDR1 MGHRA, CDR2 YSYEKL. The CDR3 is 16 amino acids. The CDR3 loop is CASSQARTGGFGELFF. CDR3 DNA sequence: TGCGCCAGCAGCCAAGCAAGGACAGGGGGCTTCGGGGAGCTGTTTTTT.

This clone turned up a few times. The chain uses TRBV18 and TRBJ1-5; no firm D call. The CDR3 sequence is 13 residues long. Per germline, CDR1 KGHSH and CDR2 LQKENI. The V end was cut by 0 bases, the J end by 5 bases, with 5 bases between. CDR3 sequence reads: CASSPPGDQPQHF. CDR3 coding DNA: TGTGCCAGCTCACCACCTGGAGATCAGCCCCAGCATTTT.

V gene TRBV11-1 combines with J gene TRBJ2-3; the match to TRBD2 covers 11 bases. V lost 1 base, J lost 0 bases, and 0 bases stayed unmatched. Germline V gene sequence: CDR1 SGHAT, CDR2 FQDESV (reference sequence). The CDR3 sequence is 16 residues long. The CDR3 DNA sequence: TGTGCCAGCAGCTTAGGGACTAGCGGGAGCACAGATACGCAGTATTTT. Encoded protein: CASSLGTSGSTDTQYF.

This chain links TRBV19 with TRBJ1-5, with 7 bases lining up with TRBD1. With V trimmed by 10 bases and J by 15 bases, 21 bases remained unmatched. The CDR3 loop spans 14 amino acids. Per germline, CDR1 LNHDA and CDR2 SQIVND (reference sequence). The CDR3 region has the DNA TGTGCCACCACCGTCGGGGGACAGATCCAGATCCGGCATTTT. Translated: CATTVGGQIQIRHF.

This chain joins TRBV21-1 and TRBJ2-2; the D call in the table, TRBD1, was not verified against the DNA. TRBV21-1 is shown as a pseudogene. This CDR3 has 17 residues. The chain's CDR3 is CASSRDLRGLIPGELFF. CDR3 nucleotides: TGTGCCAGCAGCAGGGACCTCAGGGGGCTTATCCCCGGGGAGCTGTTTTTT.

This sequence joins TRBV7-6 and TRBJ2-1, with 16 bases aligning to TRBD2. Germline-derived CDR1 and CDR2 are SGHVS and FNYEAQ. The junction had 10 bases not matched to a gene; V was cut back by 5 bases and J by 6 bases. The CDR3 consists of 18 residues. The DNA of the CDR3 is TGTGCCAGCAGCCCCCTCGGGACTAGCGGGAGGGCGAGCAATGAGCAGTTCTTC. Translation: CASSPLGTSGRASNEQFF.

The chain joins TRBV6-5 to TRBJ2-7; 7 positions match TRBD1. This CDR3 comprises 14 residues. V was clipped by 5 bases and J by 2 bases; unmatched bases: 6. The germline V gene encodes CDR1 MNHEY and CDR2 SVGAGI. The CDR3 loop is CASSALQGTYEQYF. CDR3 bases: TGTGCCAGCAGTGCCCTACAGGGGACCTACGAGCAGTACTTC.

The chain joins TRBV5-6 to TRBJ1-1; D is possibly TRBD1 (6 bases). V was pared by 2 bases and J by 10 bases, with 27 bases between. The CDR3 sequence is 17 residues long. In germline, CDR1 is SGHDT, CDR2 YYEEEE. The CDR3 here is CASSFRRTAHLEIGAFF. The CDR3 nucleotides are TGTGCCAGCAGCTTTCGAAGGACAGCCCACCTAGAAATTGGAGCTTTCTTT. Combining the CDR3 with reference TRBV5-6 and TRBJ1-1 gives the whole variable domain DAGVTQSPTHLIKTRGQQVTLRCSPKSGHDTVSWYQQALGQGPQFIFQYYEEEERQRGNFPDRFSGHQFPNYSSELNVNALLLGDSALYLCASSFRRTAHLEIGAFFGQGTRLTVV.

V and J are TRBV7-6 and TRBJ2-3; TRBD2 aligns across 9 bases. The germline CDR1 and CDR2 sequences are SGHVS and FNYEAQ. V lost 4 bases, J lost 2 bases, and 10 bases stayed unmatched. The CDR3 contains 17 residues. This chain's CDR3 is CASSSLAGIFNTDTQYF. CDR3 DNA: TGTGCCAGCAGCTCTCTAGCGGGGATATTTAACACAGATACGCAGTATTTT. Combining the CDR3 with reference TRBV7-6 and TRBJ2-3 gives the whole variable domain GAGVSQSPRYKVTKRGQDVALRCDPISGHVSLYWYRQALGQGPEFLTYFNYEAQQDKSGLPNDRFSAERPEGSISTLTIQRTEQRDSAMYRCASSSLAGIFNTDTQYFGPGTRLTVL.

This sequence joins TRBV5-4 and TRBJ1-2, with 9 bases that match TRBD1. The CDR3 covers 17 residues. V lost 2 bases to trimming and J lost 1 base; unmatched junction nucleotides: 9. Germline lookup yields CDR1 SGHNT and CDR2 YYREEE (reference sequence). The CDR3 DNA is TGTGCCAGCAGCTTCTCCGGGACAGGGCCCCGTAACTATGGCTACACCTTC. It specifies CASSFSGTGPRNYGYTF.

The rearrangement joins TRBV11-3 to TRBJ2-7, with D possibly being TRBD1 (6 bases). Trimming took 2 bases from V and 2 from J, leaving 10 bases between them. The V gene's germline CDR1 is SGHNT and CDR2 YENEEA. The CDR3 spans 14 residues. CDR3 residues: CASSLPQGTYEQYF. For the CDR3, the DNA is TGTGCCAGCAGCTTACCCCAGGGGACCTACGAGCAGTACTTC.

The CDR3, as DNA: TGTGCCAGCAGTTACGACACTAATGAGCAGTTCTTC. Its protein is CASSYDTNEQFF. The chain carries TRBV6-6 and TRBJ2-1, with D uncertain. Trimming removed 2 bases from V and 7 bases from J, with 6 bases in between. CDR3 length equals 12 residues. Per germline, CDR1 MNHNY and CDR2 SVGAGI (reference sequence).